Below, 15 T cell receptor beta chains from the same sample are listed, as sequenced in a study of T cell responses to AZD1222 COVID-19 vaccine. TCRdb keeps only in-frame clones here, not all; method: immunoSEQ multiplex PCR. Counted here are around 97,000 clones, roughly 91% occurring once; the ten biggest clones make up 45%. The sample consisted of peripheral blood, taken on day 0 of AZD1222 vaccination. All receptors come from an adult in good health.

The genes are TRBV5-6 and TRBJ2-4; 11 bases are a match to TRBD2. This CDR3 contains 15 residues. The V gene's germline CDR1 is SGHDT and CDR2 YYEEEE. V shed 3 bases and J 8 bases; nucleotides not matched to a gene: 7. CDR3 nucleotides: TGTGCCAGCAGCTCCTTAGCGGGAGGGAGAGACATTCAGTACTTC. It yields the protein CASSSLAGGRDIQYF.

The V and J genes are TRBV18 and TRBJ2-1; D remains unclear. The ends were cut back, 2 bases at V and 6 bases at J, with 5 bases in the middle. The CDR3 consists of 12 residues. In germline, CDR1 is KGHSH, CDR2 LQKENI. CDR3 nucleotide sequence: TGTGCCAGCTCACCAAAGGGCAATGAGCAGTTCTTC. The encoded protein is CASSPKGNEQFF.

The gene calls are TRBV7-9 and TRBJ1-5; D remains unclear. Per germline, CDR1 SEHNR and CDR2 FQNEAQ (reference sequence). The CDR3 extends over 12 amino acids. Trimming stripped 8 bases from V and 5 bases from J, with 10 bases between. The CDR3 DNA reads as TGTGCCAGCGGGATACCGGATCAGCCCCAGCATTTT. Encoded protein: CASGIPDQPQHF.

V gene TRBV6-5 combines with J gene TRBJ2-7, with no clear D. The CDR3 loop spans 13 amino acids. CDR1 and CDR2 from the germline V gene are MNHEY and SVGAGI. V dropped 7 bases and J dropped 3 bases, with 13 bases sitting between them. CDR3 residues: CASTDMMNYEQYF. As DNA, the CDR3 is TGTGCCAGCACAGACATGATGAACTACGAGCAGTACTTC.

This clone was seen just once. The CDR3 DNA reads TGTGCCATCGCCAGTGGGGGCGGACTAGCGGGAGCCCGCACAGATACGCAGTATTTT. It encodes CAIASGGGLAGARTDTQYF. The chain uses TRBV10-3 and TRBJ2-3, with 13 nucleotides matching TRBD2. Germline V gene sequence: CDR1 ENHRY, CDR2 SYGVKD. The CDR3 is 19 residues long. J gave up 1 base and V 8 bases, and 15 bases lay outside the gene matches.

This clone appeared a few times. The rearrangement joins TRBV28 to TRBJ1-1; maybe TRBD1 (5 bases). Germline lookup yields CDR1 MDHEN and CDR2 SYDVKM. This CDR3 has 14 residues. Trimming shortened V by 7 bases and J by 2 bases, and 14 bases separated the two germline ends. CDR3 region: CASILGGFNTEAFF. CDR3 DNA: TGTGCCAGCATCCTGGGGGGGTTCAACACTGAAGCTTTCTTT. Full variable domain (rest looked up from reference TRBV28 and TRBJ1-1): DVKVTQSSRYLVKRTGEKVFLECVQDMDHENMFWYRQDPGLGLRLIYFSYDVKMKEKGDIPEGYSVSREKKERFSLILESASTNQTSMYLCASILGGFNTEAFFGQGTRLTVV.

The V call is TRBV13, the J call TRBJ2-7; no firm D call. Deletions cut 0 bases from V and 4 bases from J, with 10 bases between. Germline V gene lookup returns CDR1 PRHDT and CDR2 FYEKMQ (reference sequence). The CDR3 runs 14 residues. CDR3 amino acids: CASSLGSERYEQYF. CDR3 DNA: TGTGCCAGCAGCTTAGGAAGCGAGAGGTACGAGCAGTACTTC.

The V gene is TRBV10-2, the J gene TRBJ2-7, with 8 bases matching TRBD2. The CDR3 is 18 residues long. Germline trimming cut 7 bases from V and 9 bases from J; bases unmatched to any gene: 26. Per the germline V gene, CDR1 is WSHSY and CDR2 is SAAADI. The CDR3 DNA is TGCGCCAGCATCGGAGCGGGGGCAGACTACTCCAAGAGACGTGGGCAGTACTTC. Encoded protein: CASIGAGADYSKRRGQYF.

The CDR3 loop is CATSDSRDRVYEQYF. CDR3 nucleotides: TGTGCCACCAGTGATTCCCGGGACAGAGTCTACGAGCAGTACTTC. This chain links TRBV24-1 with TRBJ2-7, with 7 bases fitting TRBD1. This CDR3 region has 15 residues. Germline V gives CDR1 KGHDR, CDR2 SFDVKD. Unmatched junction bases numbered 6, after V lost 2 bases and J lost 3 bases.

This clone was seen just once. This chain connects TRBV28 to TRBJ2-7; D uncertain. The CDR3 extends over 11 amino acids. V lost 7 bases and J lost 3, with 7 bases in between. Germline V gene data show CDR1 as MDHEN and CDR2 as SYDVKM. The DNA for the CDR3 is TGTGCCAGCAACCTCGGCTACGAGCAGTACTTC. It translates to CASNLGYEQYF.

The rearrangement uses TRBV10-2 and TRBJ2-7; D ambiguous. Looked up from germline, CDR1 is WSHSY and CDR2 is SAAADI. V was clipped by 1 base and J by 6 bases, with 10 bases between them. This CDR3 contains 13 residues. CDR3 protein: CASSELRFGEQYF. The CDR3 nucleotides read TGCGCCAGCAGTGAGTTGAGGTTCGGCGAGCAGTACTTC.

This sequence joins TRBV9 and TRBJ1-1; 10 positions match TRBD1. The germline gives CDR1 SGDLS, CDR2 YYNGEE. Trimming cost V 6 bases and J 4 bases; bases outside gene matches: 3. The CDR3 length is 13 residues. CDR3 amino acids: CASTRTGGTEAFF. CDR3 DNA: TGTGCCAGCACCCGGACAGGGGGCACTGAAGCTTTCTTT.

The table lists this clone with many counts. V is TRBV10-1 and J is TRBJ2-2; D is unclear. Germline V gene sequence: CDR1 WNHNN, CDR2 SYGVQD (reference sequence). This CDR3 region has 13 residues. V gave up 6 bases and J gave up 5 bases, with 10 bases separating them. CDR3 nucleotides: TGCGCCAGCAGCCATAGACGTACCGGGGAGCTGTTTTTT. Translating it yields CASSHRRTGELFF.

CDR3 residues: CASSLGQLGPYEQYF. For the CDR3, the DNA is TGTGCCAGCAGCTTGGGGCAGTTGGGACCCTACGAGCAGTACTTC. The gene calls are TRBV7-2 and TRBJ2-7; the D gene could be TRBD1 or TRBD2 (5 bases each). CDR1 and CDR2 from the germline V gene are SGHTA and FQGNSA. V lost 3 bases to trimming and J lost 2 bases, with 14 bases between them. This CDR3 has 15 amino acids. The full variable domain, with the rest looked up from reference TRBV7-2 and TRBJ2-7, is GAGVSQSPSNKVTEKGKDVELRCDPISGHTALYWYRQSLGQGLEFLIYFQGNSAPDKSGLPSDRFSAERTGGSVSTLTIQRTQQEDSAVYLCASSLGQLGPYEQYFGPGTRLTVT.

The V and J genes are TRBV12-3 or TRBV12-4 and TRBJ1-1; the D is unclear. V shed 9 bases and J shed 6 bases, with 14 bases lying between them. The CDR3 spans 12 residues. The CDR3, as DNA: TGTGCCAGTTCTAGGGTGTTGGCTGAAGCTTTCTTT. Residues: CASSRVLAEAFF.